The rows below give T cell receptor beta chains drawn from one sample of a study of OX40 agonist ivuxolimab in advanced cancers. Measured with immunoSEQ multiplex PCR; TCRdb has only the in-frame clones, and not every one. The sample records about 38,000 clones, around 87% being singletons. Sequenced here: CD4+ or CD8+ T cells sorted from blood, sampled in a trial of the OX40 agonist ivuxolimab. The receptors originated from an adult with an advanced solid tumor such as melanoma, head and neck, liver or kidney cancer. Each CDR3 is given with its conserved first and last residue. D genes are given only for firm matches. Clone size appears in some rows only: once, few, many, or a class for an expanded clone.

clone_size d_call j_call v_call cdr3_aa cdr3_nt
. TRBD1 TRBJ2-4 TRBV14 CASSQDGLTGGKNIQYF TGTGCCAGCAGCCAAGATGGGCTGACAGGGGGCAAAAACATTCAGTACTTC
. . TRBJ1-2 TRBV10-3 CAISEAQEYGYTF TGTGCCATCAGTGAGGCGCAGGAATATGGCTACACCTTC
. . TRBJ1-3 TRBV10-3 CAISESKGPGNTIYF TGTGCCATCAGTGAGTCGAAGGGACCTGGAAACACCATATATTTT
. . TRBJ2-5 TRBV10-1 CASSATPSRGTQYF TGCGCCAGCAGTGCCACCCCGAGCAGAGGGACCCAGTACTTC
. TRBD1 TRBJ2-7 TRBV9 CASSVGQGSPEQYF TGTGCCAGCAGCGTAGGACAGGGCTCTCCCGAGCAGTACTTC
. TRBD1 TRBJ1-5 TRBV30 CAWSGQGPQPQHF TGTGCCTGGAGTGGACAGGGCCCTCAGCCCCAGCATTTT
. TRBD1 TRBJ2-2 TRBV6-1 CASSEGAGQGAGELFF TGTGCCAGCAGTGAAGGGGCCGGACAGGGGGCCGGGGAGCTGTTTTTT
. . TRBJ1-2 TRBV2 CASSDLGYGYTF TGTGCCAGCAGTGATCTCGGCTATGGCTACACCTTC
. . TRBJ2-6 TRBV7-3 CASSLQRAGANVLTF TGTGCCAGCAGCCTCCAAAGGGCTGGGGCCAACGTCCTGACTTTC
. . TRBJ2-7 TRBV27 CASSLAWTYEQYF TGTGCCAGCAGTTTAGCTTGGACCTACGAGCAGTACTTC
. . TRBJ2-2 TRBV5-1 CASSPPPGDTGELFF TGCGCCAGCAGCCCCCCCCCGGGGGACACCGGGGAGCTGTTTTTT
. . TRBJ1-6 TRBV7-2 CASSLGVSPRNSPLHF TGTGCCAGCAGCTTAGGGGTCTCTCCGAGAAATTCACCCCTCCACTTT
. TRBD2 TRBJ2-7 TRBV29-1 CSARLAGGYEQYF TGCAGCGCTCGACTAGCGGGGGGTTACGAGCAGTACTTC
once . TRBJ2-7 TRBV6-6 CASSYGYYEQYF TGTGCCAGCAGTTACGGTTACTACGAGCAGTACTTC
. TRBD1 TRBJ1-4 TRBV5-4 CASSRGQGRGEKLFF TGTGCCAGCAGCAGGGGACAGGGTAGGGGTGAAAAACTGTTTTTT
once . TRBJ1-5 TRBV2 CASSEQGIQPQHF TGTGCCAGCAGTGAACAGGGGATCCAGCCCCAGCATTTT
. TRBD2 TRBJ2-1 TRBV6-1 CASSELAANEQFF TGTGCCAGCAGTGAACTAGCGGCCAATGAGCAGTTCTTC
. TRBD2 TRBJ2-1 TRBV19 CASSDGASGRNEQFF TGTGCCAGTTCCGACGGCGCTAGCGGGAGAAATGAGCAGTTCTTC
. . TRBJ2-2 TRBV27 CASSLRGRETGELFF TGTGCCAGCAGTTTAAGGGGGAGAGAAACCGGGGAGCTGTTTTTT
. . TRBJ2-7 TRBV2 CASSELAQYEQYF TGTGCCAGCAGTGAACTGGCCCAGTACGAGCAGTACTTC
. . TRBJ2-1 TRBV30 CAWSVGWGEQFF TGTGCCTGGAGTGTGGGATGGGGTGAGCAGTTCTTC
. TRBD1 TRBJ2-7 TRBV10-3 CAISGDRGRGGTGGEQYF TGTGCCATCAGTGGTGACAGGGGGCGTGGCGGCACGGGTGGGGAGCAGTACTTC
. . TRBJ1-4 TRBV6-1 CASSEVMSPMNEKLFF TGTGCCAGCAGTGAAGTCATGTCTCCGATGAATGAAAAACTGTTTTTT
few . TRBJ2-7 TRBV5-5 CASSWGGGEQYF TGTGCCAGCAGCTGGGGAGGAGGCGAGCAGTACTTC
. TRBD2 TRBJ2-3 TRBV7-2 CASSRVSGRTPDTQYF TGTGCCAGCAGCAGAGTTAGCGGGAGGACTCCAGATACGCAGTATTTT
. . TRBJ2-5 TRBV27 CASKPSRFPSETQYF TGTGCCAGCAAGCCCAGTAGGTTCCCATCCGAGACCCAGTACTTC
. TRBD2 TRBJ2-2 TRBV2 CASRATSGGTGELFF TGTGCCAGCAGGGCGACTAGCGGGGGCACCGGGGAGCTGTTTTTT
few . TRBJ2-7 TRBV28 CASSQGPTGYEQYF TGTGCCAGCAGTCAAGGCCCTACCGGCTACGAGCAGTACTTC
. TRBD1 TRBJ1-5 TRBV6-5 CASSYRTGAVPQHF TGTGCCAGCAGTTATCGGACAGGGGCGGTCCCCCAGCATTTT
few . TRBJ1-5 TRBV6-1 CASSEPSAQGYQPQHF TGTGCCAGCAGTGAACCAAGCGCCCAGGGGTATCAGCCCCAGCATTTT
. . TRBJ2-5 TRBV7-9 CASSLNSEGTQYF TGTGCCAGCAGCTTAAACTCGGAAGGGACCCAGTACTTC
. . TRBJ2-7 TRBV7-2 CASSSSRRDYEQYF TGTGCCAGCAGCTCCTCGCGTAGGGACTACGAGCAGTACTTC
. . TRBJ2-1 TRBV4-1 CASSQASGTYNEQFF TGCGCCAGCAGCCAGGCGTCAGGGACCTACAATGAGCAGTTCTTC
. TRBD1 TRBJ1-6 TRBV6-1 CASSEIGGQGVSPLHF TGTGCCAGCAGTGAAATTGGGGGACAGGGAGTTTCACCCCTCCACTTT
. . TRBJ2-7 TRBV19 CASSRTYRGGSYEQYF TGTGCCAGTAGTCGGACCTACAGGGGGGGCTCCTACGAGCAGTACTTC
once . TRBJ2-1 TRBV5-4 CASSSAGGYNEQFF TGTGCCAGCAGCTCCGCTGGAGGGTACAATGAGCAGTTCTTC
once . TRBJ2-5 TRBV7-8 CASSVGSPETQYF TGTGCCAGCAGCGTGGGTTCCCCGGAGACCCAGTACTTC
once . TRBJ2-2 TRBV2 CASSIMGGELFF TGTGCCAGCAGTATTATGGGCGGGGAGCTGTTTTTT
. . TRBJ1-3 TRBV18 CASSAQGRNTIYF TGTGCCAGCTCAGCCCAGGGGCGAAACACCATATATTTT
once TRBD2 TRBJ2-5 TRBV29-1 CSVVLAAATAPGTQYF TGCAGCGTTGTGCTAGCGGCCGCGACTGCCCCAGGGACCCAGTACTTC
. . TRBJ2-3 TRBV4-1 CASRPRGAGSTDTQYF TGCGCCAGCAGGCCCCGGGGGGCGGGGAGCACAGATACGCAGTATTTT
. . TRBJ2-7 TRBV21-1 CASHRDRDFYEQYF TGTGCCAGCCACCGGGACAGGGATTTTTACGAGCAGTACTTC
. . TRBJ1-1 TRBV7-9 CASSFSIADPEAFF TGTGCCAGCAGCTTCAGTATCGCCGACCCTGAAGCTTTCTTT
. . TRBJ2-7 TRBV6-1 CASSEVGAGGYEQYF TGTGCCAGCAGTGAAGTCGGGGCAGGGGGGTACGAGCAGTACTTC
. . TRBJ1-2 TRBV7-9 CASSSTPNYGYTF TGTGCCAGCAGCTCGACACCTAACTATGGCTACACCTTC